This T cell receptor beta chain was found in a study of T cell repertoires in cytomegalovirus infection. Study as a whole: Carrying CMV and the relevant HLA type showed in public TCR beta signatures.

Study results and caveats: Summed frequency of public TCR beta families distinguished CMV carriers with the relevant HLA. HLA-C-restricted CMV-specific TCR beta clonotypes were dominant in the ex vivo response.

MiXCR was run by TCRdb on the reads, yielding one entry per CDR3 protein. The profile shows a few hundred thousand distinct CDR3 sequences, 9% to 9.5% of them singletons. The CDR3 is made up of 16 amino acids. The V end was cut by 5 bases, the J end by 5 bases, with 22 bases between. Germline lookup yields CDR1 SGHTA and CDR2 FQGNSA. Of note for this clonotype: Antigen: not known.

The J gene is TRBJ2-7, the V gene TRBV7-2, with D perhaps matching TRBD2 (5 bases). The sample was PBMCs. This receptor was obtained from a human donor in good health (CMV status not recorded). Some clones in this sample may be carry-over from other donors' samples. The CDR3 reads CASSTSGARGKNEQYF. In nucleotides, the CDR3 is TGTGCCAGCAGCACGAGCGGCGCCCGGGGAAAAAACGAGCAGTACTTC.